The sequence of this T cell receptor beta chain was determined in a study of T cell responses to AZD1222 COVID-19 vaccine. Study summary: Pooling covered second doses at about 4 or about 12 weeks.

Study results and limitations: Dominant CD4 TCR responses targeted spike regions 160-218 and 743-854. Compared with day 0, the breadth and depth of the Spike-specific TCR repertoire rose significantly after two doses of AZD1222. Most donors were white British, females outnumbered males, and clonal diversity was possibly underestimated.

Clones were read by immunoSEQ multiplex PCR, and TCRdb kept only the in-frame ones, dropping some. The sample lists 150,000 to 180,000 clones, roughly nine tenths occurring once. To note about this clone: Its antigen remains unidentified.

This receptor was obtained from an adult in good health. The material was peripheral blood, obtained on day 0 of AZD1222 vaccination.

As DNA, the CDR3 is TGTGCCAGCAGCGTAGGTGGGGGGGCTAATTCACCCCTCCACTTT. Its protein is CASSVGGGANSPLHF. The chain joins TRBV9 to TRBJ1-6; D is possibly TRBD1 (6 bases). Between the trimmed V and J ends, which lost 0 bases and 6 bases, there was a span of 10 bases. This CDR3 is 15 amino acids long. Germline CDR1 reads SGDLS; CDR2 reads YYNGEE.